This TCR beta chain derives from a study of early stage breast cancer tumors. Study at large: Average read coverage per sample was roughly 9.1-fold.

Turning to this clone: The antigen is not known.

Germline V gene sequence: CDR1 GTSNPN, CDR2 SVGIG (reference sequence). Trimming left V 4 bases short and J 0 bases short, with 15 bases between. The CDR3 spans 15 residues. Study-wide results and caveats: Enriched TCRB sequences shared across patients were mostly commonly generated sequences.

Blood replicates held 0.5 ug DNA, tumor or normal breast around 1.5 ug, two each. Sequencing used immunoSEQ multiplex PCR; TCRdb keeps in-frame clones, though not all of them. The sample includes about 70,000 clones, approximately 84% of them seen just once. This chain joins TRBV30 and TRBJ1-2; tentatively, D is TRBD1 (5 bases). The TCR sequence derives from a person between 35 and 49 years old with breast cancer. Material: blood. CDR3: CAWNVRDRANYGYTF. The DNA of the CDR3 is TGTGCCTGGAATGTACGGGACCGCGCTAACTATGGCTACACCTTC.